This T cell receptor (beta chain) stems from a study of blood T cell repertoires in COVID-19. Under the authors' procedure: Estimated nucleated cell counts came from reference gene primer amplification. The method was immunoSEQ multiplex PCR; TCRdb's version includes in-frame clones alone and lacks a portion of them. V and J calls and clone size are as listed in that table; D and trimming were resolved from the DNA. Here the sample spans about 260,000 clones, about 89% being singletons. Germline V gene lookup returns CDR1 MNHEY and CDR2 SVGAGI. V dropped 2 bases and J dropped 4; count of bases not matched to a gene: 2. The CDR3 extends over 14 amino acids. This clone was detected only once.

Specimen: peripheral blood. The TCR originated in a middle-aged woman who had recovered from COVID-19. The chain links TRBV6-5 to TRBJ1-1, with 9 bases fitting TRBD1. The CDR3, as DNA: TGTGCCAGCAGTTACGGACAGGGGCCCACTGAAGCTTTCTTT. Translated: CASSYGQGPTEAFF.